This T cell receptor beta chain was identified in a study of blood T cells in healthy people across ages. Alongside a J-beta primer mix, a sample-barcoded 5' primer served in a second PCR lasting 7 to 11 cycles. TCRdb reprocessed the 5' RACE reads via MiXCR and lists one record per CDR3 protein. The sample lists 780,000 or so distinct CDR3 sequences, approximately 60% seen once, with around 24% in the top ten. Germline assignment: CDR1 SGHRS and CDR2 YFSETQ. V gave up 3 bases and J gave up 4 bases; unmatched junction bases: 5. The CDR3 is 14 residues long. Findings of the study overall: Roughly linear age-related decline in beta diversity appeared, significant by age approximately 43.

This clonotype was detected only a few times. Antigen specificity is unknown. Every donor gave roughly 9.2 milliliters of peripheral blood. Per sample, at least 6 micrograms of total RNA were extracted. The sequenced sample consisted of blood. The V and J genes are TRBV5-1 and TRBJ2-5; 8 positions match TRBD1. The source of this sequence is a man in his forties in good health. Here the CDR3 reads CASSSTGTGETQYF. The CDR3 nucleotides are TGCGCCAGCAGCTCTACTGGGACAGGAGAGACCCAGTACTTC. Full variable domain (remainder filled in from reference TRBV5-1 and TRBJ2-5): KAGVTQTPRYLIKTRGQQVTLSCSPISGHRSVSWYQQTPGQGLQFLFEYFSETQRNKGNFPGRFSGRQFSNSRSEMNVSTLELGDSALYLCASSSTGTGETQYFGPGTRLLVL.